This note documents a single T cell receptor beta chain sequence. The antigen is undetermined. The data originate from a study of cytomegalovirus exposure and HLA in healthy donors. Study information: HLA-typed donors were the source of approximately 88 million unique TCRs held in an early data release. Study findings and constraints: Later analysis suggested most CMV-associated TCR beta chains were HLA-restricted. Later analysis associated a missense DCLRE1C variant with TCR beta V- and J-gene trimming.

The PCR employed 60 Vbeta primers together with 13 Jbeta primers. Per the original methods: Later work found roughly 80 million unique TCR beta chains, with approximately 12 million shared. Assay: immunoSEQ multiplex PCR; the TCRdb copy retains only in-frame clones and omits some. D and trimming were read from the DNA, whereas the V and J calls and clone size are those reported in that table. The repertoire consists of 150,000 to 200,000 clones, with 80% occurring once and the leading ten covering 1.9%. This CDR3 region has 15 residues. The V and J ends lost 4 bases and 4 bases, in that order; junction bases with no gene match: 9. In germline, CDR1 is SGHRS, CDR2 YFSETQ.

The TCR was taken from a human donor in good health. The chain recombines TRBV5-1 with TRBJ2-7; TRBD1 aligns across 9 bases. Sequenced: PBMCs. The CDR3, as DNA: TGCGCCAGCAGCCCAGACCGGGACAGGGTTTACGAGCAGTACTTC. Its translation: CASSPDRDRVYEQYF.